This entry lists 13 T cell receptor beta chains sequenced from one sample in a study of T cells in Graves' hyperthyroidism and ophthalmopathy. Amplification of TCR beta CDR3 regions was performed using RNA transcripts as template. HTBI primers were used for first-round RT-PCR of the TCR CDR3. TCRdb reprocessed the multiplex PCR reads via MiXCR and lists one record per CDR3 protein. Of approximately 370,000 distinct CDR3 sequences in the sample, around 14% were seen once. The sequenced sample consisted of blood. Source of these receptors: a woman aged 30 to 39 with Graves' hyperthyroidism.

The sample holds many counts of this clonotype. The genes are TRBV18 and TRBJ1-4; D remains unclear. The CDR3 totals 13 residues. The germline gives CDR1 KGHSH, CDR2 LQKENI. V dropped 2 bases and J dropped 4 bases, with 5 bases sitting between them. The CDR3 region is CASSPDVNEKLFF. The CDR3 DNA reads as TGTGCCAGCTCACCAGACGTTAATGAAAAACTGTTTTTT.

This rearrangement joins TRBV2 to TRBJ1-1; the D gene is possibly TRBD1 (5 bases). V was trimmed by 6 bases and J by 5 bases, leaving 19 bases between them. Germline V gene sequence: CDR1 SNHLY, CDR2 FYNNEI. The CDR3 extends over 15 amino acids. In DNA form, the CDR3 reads TGTGCCAGCAGCGTACTCCGGGGGATGTTGACTGAAGCTTTCTTT. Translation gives CASSVLRGMLTEAFF.

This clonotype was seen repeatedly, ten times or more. CDR3 residues: CSARVPSAGGITEAFF. CDR3 sequence (DNA): TGCAGTGCTAGAGTCCCGTCGGCTGGGGGGATCACTGAAGCTTTCTTT. The chain employs TRBV20-1 and TRBJ1-1; the D gene is possibly TRBD1 (5 bases). Germline loops: CDR1 DFQATT, CDR2 SNEGSKA (reference sequence). CDR3 length: 16 residues. V lost 1 base and J 4 bases, leaving 19 bases between the germline ends.

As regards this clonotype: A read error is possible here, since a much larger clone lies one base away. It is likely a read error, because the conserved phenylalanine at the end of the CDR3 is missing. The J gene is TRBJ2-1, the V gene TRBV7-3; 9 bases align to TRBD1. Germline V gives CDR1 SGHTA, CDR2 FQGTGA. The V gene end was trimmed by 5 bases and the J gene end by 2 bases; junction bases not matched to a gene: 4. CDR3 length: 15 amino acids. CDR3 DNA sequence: TGTGCCAGCAGCCACCGACAGGGGGCCTACAATGAGCAGTTCTCC. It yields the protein CASSHRQGAYNEQFS.

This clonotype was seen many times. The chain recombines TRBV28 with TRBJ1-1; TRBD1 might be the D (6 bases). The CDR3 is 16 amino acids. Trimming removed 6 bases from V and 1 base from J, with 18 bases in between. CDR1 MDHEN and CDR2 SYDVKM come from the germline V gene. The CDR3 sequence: CASSSGGLDRNTEAFF. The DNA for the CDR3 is TGTGCCAGCAGCTCCGGGGGGCTAGACAGGAACACTGAAGCTTTCTTT.

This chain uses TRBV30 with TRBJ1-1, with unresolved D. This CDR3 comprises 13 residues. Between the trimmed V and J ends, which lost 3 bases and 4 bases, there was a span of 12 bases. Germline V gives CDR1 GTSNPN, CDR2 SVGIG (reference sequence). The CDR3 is CAWRVGIGTEAFF. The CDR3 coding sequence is TGTGCCTGGAGAGTAGGGATAGGCACTGAAGCTTTCTTT. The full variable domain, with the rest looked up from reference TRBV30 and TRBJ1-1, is SQTIHQWPATLVQPVGSPLSLECTVEGTSNPNLYWYRQAAGRGLQLLFYSVGIGQISSEVPQNLSASRPQDRQFILSSKKLLLSDSGFYLCAWRVGIGTEAFFGQGTRLTVV.

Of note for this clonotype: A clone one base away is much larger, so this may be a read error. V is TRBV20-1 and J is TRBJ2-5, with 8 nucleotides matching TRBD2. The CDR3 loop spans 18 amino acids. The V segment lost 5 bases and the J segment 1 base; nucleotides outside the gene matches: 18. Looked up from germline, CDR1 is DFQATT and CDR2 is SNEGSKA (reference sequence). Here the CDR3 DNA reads TGCAGTGCTGGTCCCAGCGGGGGAGCTGCTGGTCCCCAAGAGACCCAGTACTTC. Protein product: CSAGPSGGAAGPQETQYF.

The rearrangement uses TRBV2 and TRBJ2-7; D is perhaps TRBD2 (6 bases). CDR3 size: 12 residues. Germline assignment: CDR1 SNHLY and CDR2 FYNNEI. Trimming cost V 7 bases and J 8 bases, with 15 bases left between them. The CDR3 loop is CASNPGLLKQYF. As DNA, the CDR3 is TGTGCCAGCAATCCCGGACTACTTAAGCAGTACTTC.

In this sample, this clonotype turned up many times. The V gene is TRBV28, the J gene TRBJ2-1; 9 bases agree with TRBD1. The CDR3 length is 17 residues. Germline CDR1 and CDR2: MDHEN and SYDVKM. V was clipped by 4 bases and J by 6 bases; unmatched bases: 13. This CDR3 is CASSSPPGQGYGNEQFF. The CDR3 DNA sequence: TGTGCCAGCAGTTCTCCTCCGGGACAGGGATACGGCAATGAGCAGTTCTTC.

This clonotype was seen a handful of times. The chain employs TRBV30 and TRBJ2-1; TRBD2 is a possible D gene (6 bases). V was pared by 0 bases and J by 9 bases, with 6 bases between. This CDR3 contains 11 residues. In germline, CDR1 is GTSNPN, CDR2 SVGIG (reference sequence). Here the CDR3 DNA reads TGTGCCTGGAGTGTGGGAGGTGAGCAGTTCTTC. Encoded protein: CAWSVGGEQFF.

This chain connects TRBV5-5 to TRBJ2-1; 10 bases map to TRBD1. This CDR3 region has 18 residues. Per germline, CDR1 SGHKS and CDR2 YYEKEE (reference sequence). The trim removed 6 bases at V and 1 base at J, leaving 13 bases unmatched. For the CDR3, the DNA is TGTGCCAGCACCCTGACAGGGGGCCTCACGAGATCCTACAATGAGCAGTTCTTC. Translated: CASTLTGGLTRSYNEQFF.

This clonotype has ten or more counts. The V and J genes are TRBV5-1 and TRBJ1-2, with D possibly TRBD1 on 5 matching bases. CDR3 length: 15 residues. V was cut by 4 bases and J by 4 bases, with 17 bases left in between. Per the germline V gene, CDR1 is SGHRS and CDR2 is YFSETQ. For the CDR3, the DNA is TGCGCCAGCAGCCTTCGGGACGGCAGCAGCTATGGCTACACCTTC. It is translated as CASSLRDGSSYGYTF.

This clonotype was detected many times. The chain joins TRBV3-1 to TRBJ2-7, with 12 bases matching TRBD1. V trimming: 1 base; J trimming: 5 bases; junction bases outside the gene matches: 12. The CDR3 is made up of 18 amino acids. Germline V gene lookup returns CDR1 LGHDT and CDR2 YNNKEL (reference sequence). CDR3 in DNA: TGTGCCAGCAGCCAAGTAGGGCGCCCGGGACAGGGGGCGAACGAGCAGTACTTC. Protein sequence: CASSQVGRPGQGANEQYF.